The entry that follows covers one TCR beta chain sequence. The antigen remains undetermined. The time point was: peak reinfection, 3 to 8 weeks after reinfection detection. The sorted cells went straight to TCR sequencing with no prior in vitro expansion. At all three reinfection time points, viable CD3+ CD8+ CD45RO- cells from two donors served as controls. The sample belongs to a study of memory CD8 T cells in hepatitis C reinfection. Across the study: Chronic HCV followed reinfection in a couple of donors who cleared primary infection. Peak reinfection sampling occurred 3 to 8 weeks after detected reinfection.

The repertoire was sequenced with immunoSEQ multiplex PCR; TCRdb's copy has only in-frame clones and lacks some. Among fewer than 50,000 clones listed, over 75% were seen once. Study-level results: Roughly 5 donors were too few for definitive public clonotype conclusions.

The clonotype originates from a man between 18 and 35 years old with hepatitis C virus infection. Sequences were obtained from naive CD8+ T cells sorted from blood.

The CDR3 DNA is TGTGCCAGTAGTATAGGTGCAGGGCGCTACGAGCAGTACTTC. It codes for CASSIGAGRYEQYF. This chain links TRBV19 with TRBJ2-7, with a possible D match to TRBD1 (5 bases). From germline, CDR1 is LNHDA and CDR2 SQIVND (reference sequence). The CDR3 spans 14 residues. V was cut by 1 base and J by 3 bases, with 10 bases left in between.